The 14 T cell receptor beta chains reported below all come from one sample, sequenced in a study of tumor-infiltrating lymphocytes in primary liver carcinoma. The approximately 17-34 mg bulk tissue piece was not sorted before simultaneous RNA and DNA extraction. Using a constant-region primer together with ProtoScript II reverse transcriptase, TCR beta cDNA was made from about 500 ng of total RNA. ARM-PCR, slightly modified, supplied the TCR beta libraries through three nested multiplex PCR rounds. The two initial PCR rounds, roughly 9 cycles each, used TRBV1-TRBV30 forward and C-beta reverse primers. TCRdb fed the multiplex PCR reads into MiXCR, producing one record per CDR3 protein. This sample carries around 79,000 distinct CDR3 sequences, around 66% of them seen once, and the ten largest clones take 26%. Sequencing used tumor-adjacent normal liver tissue. All receptors come from a man between 40 and 49 years old with primary liver carcinoma and hepatitis B virus infection.

The rearrangement joins TRBV10-2 to TRBJ2-1; D remains ambiguous. There are 14 residues in the CDR3. The germline V gene encodes CDR1 WSHSY and CDR2 SAAADI. V lost 7 bases, J lost 4 bases, and 14 bases lay in between. CDR3 coding DNA: TGCGCCAGCAAGGAAGTAGTGGGTTACAATGAGCAGTTCTTC. Its translation is CASKEVVGYNEQFF.

Worth noting for this clonotype: At one of its ends the junction is not consistent with the germline gene, which may arise from a read error. The chain carries TRBV6-2 or TRBV6-3 and TRBJ2-5; D unclear. The CDR3 runs to 13 residues. Germline CDR1 reads MNHEY; CDR2 reads SVGEGT. The CDR3 coding sequence is TGTGCCAGCAGCCCCGAGACACAAGATACCCAGTACTTC. Its protein is CASSPETQDTQYF.

Comment on this clonotype: The CDR3 ends on some other residue instead of the conserved phenylalanine or tryptophan, so this is likely a read error. V is TRBV11-2 and J is TRBJ2-1; TRBD2 matches at 9 bases. Germline loops: CDR1 SGHAT, CDR2 FQNNGV. The CDR3 is 16 residues long. CDR3 loop: CASSLGLLAGMNGQFS. The CDR3 DNA is TGTGCAAGCAGCTTAGGGCTCCTAGCGGGAATGAATGGGCAGTTCTCC.

Comment on this clonotype: Sequence at one end of the junction differs from germline and may be a read error. The V call is TRBV29-1, the J call TRBJ1-2; no definite D call. This CDR3 has 13 residues. From germline, CDR1 is SQVTM and CDR2 ANQGSEA. DNA of the CDR3: TGCAGTGTTGAAGGGAGTCCAATGCATGACTACACCTTC. Amino acid sequence: CSVEGSPMHDYTF.

Worth noting for this clonotype: At one end the junction does not follow the germline gene, possibly because of a read error. The chain couples TRBV4-2 to TRBJ2-2; tentatively, D is TRBD2 (5 bases). Germline CDR1 LGHNA, CDR2 YNFKEQ. The CDR3 is 15 amino acids. This chain's CDR3 is CVSSQEGSITGEPFF. In DNA form, the CDR3 reads TGTGTCAGCAGCCAAGAAGGGTCGATCACCGGGGAGCCGTTTTTT.

This clonotype was seen ten or more times. This CDR3 is CASSLEGQPRDTQYF. As DNA, the CDR3 is TGTGCCAGCAGCCTAGAGGGACAGCCCCGAGATACGCAGTATTTT. The chain recombines TRBV6-2 or TRBV6-3 with TRBJ2-3; 7 nucleotides match TRBD1. Germline V gives CDR1 MNHEY, CDR2 SVGEGT. V dropped 6 bases and J dropped 5; count of bases not matched to a gene: 11. This CDR3 has 15 amino acids.

The rearrangement links TRBV11-2 to TRBJ2-7; tentatively, D is TRBD1 (6 bases). The germline V gene has CDR1 SGHAT and CDR2 FQNNGV. V was clipped by 5 bases and J by 3 bases, with 11 bases between them. This CDR3 has 13 amino acids. The CDR3 sequence is CASSTQTGYEQYF. The CDR3 nucleotides read TGTGCCAGCAGCACTCAGACAGGCTACGAGCAGTACTTC.

To note about this clonotype: Sequence at one end of the junction differs from germline and may be a read error. The rearrangement links TRBV30 to TRBJ2-2; TRBD2 is a possible D gene (6 bases). CDR3 length equals 15 residues. Germline CDR1 reads GTSNPN; CDR2 reads SVGIG (reference sequence). The CDR3 DNA follows: TGTGCCTGGGGCGGAAGGGGACTCCATACCGGGGAGCCGTTTTTT. Translated: CAWGGRGLHTGEPFF. Full variable domain (missing parts from reference TRBV30 and TRBJ2-2): SQTIHQWPATLVQPVGSPLSLECTVEGTSNPNLYWYRQAAGRGLQLLFYSVGIGQISSEVPQNLSASRPQDRQFILSSKKLLLSDSGFYLCAWGGRGLHTGEPFFGEGSRLTVL.

This clonotype was seen many times. The V call is TRBV6-5, the J call TRBJ1-2, with D possibly being TRBD1 (6 bases). The CDR3 is 15 amino acids. V was cut by 2 bases and J by 6 bases, with 16 bases left in between. Looked up from germline, CDR1 is MNHEY and CDR2 is SVGAGI. The CDR3 protein is CASSYRGVYRDGYTF. The CDR3 DNA follows: TGTGCCAGCAGTTACAGGGGGGTCTACAGGGATGGCTACACCTTC.

This clonotype was found a few times. The gene calls are TRBV4-2 and TRBJ2-1, with D perhaps TRBD2 (6 bases). The CDR3 contains 15 residues. V was clipped by 0 bases and J by 8 bases, with 14 bases between them. The germline CDR1 and CDR2 sequences are LGHNA and YNFKEQ. CDR3 loop: CASSQDERVLDEQFF. The CDR3 DNA sequence: TGTGCCAGCAGCCAAGATGAGCGGGTTTTAGATGAGCAGTTCTTC.

V usage is TRBV11-2 and J usage is TRBJ2-3; a weak D match, TRBD2 (5 bases). Germline values: CDR1 SGHAT, CDR2 FQNNGV. The CDR3 has 13 residues. The CDR3 spells CTITNGNTDTQYF. CDR3 coding DNA: TGTACCATAACTAACGGGAACACAGATACGCAGTATTTT.

This clonotype was seen a single time. Since a much larger clone is just one base distant, this may be a read error. The chain uses TRBV7-9 and TRBJ2-1, with 12 positions matching TRBD2. Germline-derived CDR1 and CDR2 are SEHNR and FQNEAQ (reference sequence). The CDR3 sequence is 16 residues long. The J segment lost 9 bases and the V segment lost 5 bases, leaving 11 bases of the junction unmatched. This CDR3 is CASSPSSGRAKSEQFF. In nucleotides, the CDR3 is TGTGCCAGCAGCCCCTCTAGCGGGAGGGCCAAGAGTGAGCAGTTCTTC. The entire variable domain, with the rest obtained from reference TRBV7-9 and TRBJ2-1, is as follows: DTGVSQNPRHKITKRGQNVTFRCDPISEHNRLYWYRQTLGQGPEFLTYFQNEAQLEKSRLLSDRFSAERPKGSFSTLEIQRTEQGDSAMYLCASSPSSGRAKSEQFFGPGTRLTVL.

This clonotype was picked up many times. The chain couples TRBV10-3 to TRBJ1-3; D possibly corresponds to TRBD1 (5 bases). The CDR3 covers 15 residues. CDR1 is ENHRY, CDR2 SYGVKD, per germline. With 4 bases removed from V and 0 bases from J, the gap between germline ends came to 10 bases. The CDR3 protein is CAISVRGVSGNTIYF. For the CDR3, the DNA is TGTGCCATCAGTGTTAGGGGCGTCTCTGGAAACACCATATATTTT.

In this sample, this clonotype turned up once. Given the absence of the conserved phenylalanine or tryptophan at the CDR3 end, a read error is likely. The chain is built from TRBV11-2 and TRBJ2-5; maybe TRBD1 (5 bases). Germline CDR1 reads SGHAT; CDR2 reads FQNNGV. This CDR3 has 14 amino acids. The CDR3 DNA reads TGCGCCAGCAGCTTAGATCCTTCAGGGGAGACCCAGTACTAC. The encoded protein is CASSLDPSGETQYY.